The 28 T cell receptor beta chains listed next were all sequenced from one sample in a study of blood T cell repertoires in COVID-19. Assay: immunoSEQ multiplex PCR; the TCRdb copy retains only in-frame clones and omits some. This table has 85,000 to 110,000 clones, about 90% appearing once. Sequencing input: peripheral blood. These receptors all stem from a human donor in a cohort sampled during active COVID-19.

This rearrangement joins TRBV28 to TRBJ1-4; tentative D call: TRBD1 (5 bases). V was clipped by 5 bases and J by 0 bases, with 13 bases between them. CDR1 is MDHEN and CDR2 is SYDVKM in the germline V gene. The CDR3 runs to 16 residues. This CDR3 reads CASSPTRGATNEKLFF. In DNA form, the CDR3 reads TGTGCCAGCAGTCCCACACGGGGGGCAACTAATGAAAAACTGTTTTTT.

The V and J genes are TRBV24-1 and TRBJ2-1; 12 bases map to TRBD2. This CDR3 has 16 amino acids. CDR1 is KGHDR and CDR2 is SFDVKD in the germline V gene. The J segment lost 9 bases and the V segment lost 0 bases, leaving 5 bases of the junction unmatched. The DNA of the CDR3 is TGTGCCACCAGTGATTTGCTAGCGGGGGGGCAAAGTGAGCAGTTCTTC. Protein sequence: CATSDLLAGGQSEQFF.

The chain uses TRBV7-8 and TRBJ2-5, with a tentative D call TRBD2 (6 bases). The germline V gene encodes CDR1 SGHVS and CDR2 FQNEAQ. V was clipped by 1 base and J by 4 bases, with 16 bases between them. There are 16 residues in the CDR3. The CDR3 protein is CASSLGDGRGTETQYF. The DNA for the CDR3 is TGTGCCAGCAGCTTAGGGGACGGACGGGGGACAGAGACCCAGTACTTC.

This clone was seen just once. The chain recombines TRBV15 with TRBJ2-2; no clear D. Germline CDR1 LNHNV, CDR2 YYDKDF (reference sequence). With 6 bases removed from V and 2 bases from J, the gap between germline ends came to 10 bases. The CDR3 extends over 14 amino acids. The CDR3 loop reads CATRGLGNTGELFF. The CDR3 region has the DNA TGTGCCACCAGAGGTCTGGGCAACACCGGGGAGCTGTTTTTT.

The chain recombines TRBV5-4 with TRBJ2-7, with D unresolved. Germline V gene sequence: CDR1 SGHNT, CDR2 YYREEE (reference sequence). V was cut by 4 bases and J by 3 bases, with 11 bases left in between. The CDR3 runs 13 residues. Here the CDR3 reads CASSPGSGYEQYF. Written as DNA, the CDR3 is TGTGCCAGCAGCCCAGGATCCGGCTACGAGCAGTACTTC.

This clone has a handful of counts. The chain links TRBV27 to TRBJ2-1, with TRBD2 as a possible D gene (6 bases). The CDR3 consists of 16 residues. Per the germline V gene, CDR1 is MNHEY and CDR2 is SMNVEV (reference sequence). The V gene lost 6 bases and the J gene lost 5 bases, with 20 bases spanning the gap. The CDR3 reads CASSPRPTSAHNEQFF. The CDR3 DNA is TGTGCCAGCAGCCCCAGGCCGACTAGTGCGCACAATGAGCAGTTCTTC.

The rearrangement uses TRBV14 and TRBJ2-7, with 9 positions matching TRBD1. CDR3 length: 13 residues. The trim removed 4 bases at V and 6 bases at J, leaving 4 bases unmatched. Germline V gene sequence: CDR1 SGHDN, CDR2 FVKESK. CDR3 coding DNA: TGTGCCAGCAGCCTTACGACAGGGGGCGAGCAGTACTTC. Translated, it gives CASSLTTGGEQYF.

The chain recombines TRBV6-5 with TRBJ2-1; a possible D gene is TRBD2 (5 bases). The CDR3 is made up of 14 amino acids. Germline CDR1 is MNHEY and CDR2 is SVGAGI. Trimming removed 10 bases from V and 0 bases from J, with 13 bases in between. In DNA form, the CDR3 reads TGTGCCACCCAGATGAGGGTCTCCTACAATGAGCAGTTCTTC. Protein: CATQMRVSYNEQFF.

The table lists this clone with a count of one. V is TRBV9 and J is TRBJ2-1, with 12 bases fitting TRBD2. Germline loops: CDR1 SGDLS, CDR2 YYNGEE. V was clipped by 4 bases and J by 8 bases; unmatched bases: 10. The CDR3 is made up of 16 amino acids. This CDR3 is CASSLELAGGSHEQFF. Written as DNA, the CDR3 is TGTGCCAGCAGCCTTGAACTAGCGGGGGGTTCCCATGAGCAGTTCTTC.

The chain recombines TRBV7-9 with TRBJ2-1, with D possibly TRBD1 on 6 matching bases. The CDR3 loop spans 14 amino acids. CDR1 and CDR2 (germline): SEHNR, FQNEAQ (reference sequence). V lost 7 bases, J lost 0 bases, and 10 bases lay in between. The CDR3: CASKGVPSYNEQFF. Written as DNA, the CDR3 is TGTGCCAGCAAGGGGGTCCCCTCCTACAATGAGCAGTTCTTC.

The rearrangement links TRBV6-5 to TRBJ2-1, with no clear D. Trimming pared 4 bases from V and 3 bases from J, leaving 7 bases between. Germline values: CDR1 MNHEY, CDR2 SVGAGI. This CDR3 has 13 amino acids. This CDR3 is CASSSSRYNEQFF. The DNA of the CDR3 is TGTGCCAGCAGTTCCTCCCGCTACAATGAGCAGTTCTTC.

The chain joins TRBV5-4 to TRBJ2-7, with 10 nucleotides matching TRBD1. CDR1 is SGHNT, CDR2 YYREEE, per germline (reference sequence). The CDR3 consists of 15 residues. The V segment lost 5 bases and the J segment 1 base; nucleotides outside the gene matches: 6. The CDR3 sequence is CASRRDRGLSYEQYF. The CDR3, as DNA: TGTGCCAGCAGGCGGGACAGGGGACTATCCTACGAGCAGTACTTC.

This clone was recorded only once. The chain employs TRBV7-9 and TRBJ2-5; 8 positions match TRBD1. CDR3 length equals 18 residues. J gave up 0 bases and V 7 bases, and 16 bases lay outside the gene matches. Germline V CDR1 and CDR2: SEHNR, FQNEAQ (reference sequence). CDR3 sequence: CASTPRSRGQRNQETQYF. For the CDR3, the DNA is TGTGCCAGCACCCCTCGAAGCAGGGGGCAGAGGAACCAAGAGACCCAGTACTTC.

J is TRBJ2-1 and V is TRBV5-4, with D possibly being TRBD2 (6 bases). There are 16 residues in the CDR3. CDR1 and CDR2 from the germline V gene are SGHNT and YYREEE (reference sequence). V was cut by 0 bases and J by 1 base, with 11 bases left in between. CDR3 nucleotides: TGTGCCAGCAGCTTGGCCGGGGCGGGGTCCTACAATGAGCAGTTCTTC. It yields the protein CASSLAGAGSYNEQFF.

The gene calls are TRBV7-8 and TRBJ2-1; 10 bases are shared with TRBD2. Germline CDR1 and CDR2: SGHVS and FQNEAQ. The CDR3 spans 15 residues. The J segment lost 12 bases and the V segment lost 0 bases, leaving 8 bases of the junction unmatched. CDR3 loop: CASSLASIAGGMQFF. The DNA of the CDR3 is TGTGCCAGCAGCTTAGCGAGCATAGCGGGAGGCATGCAGTTCTTC.

This rearrangement joins TRBV11-2 to TRBJ2-1; 11 bases align to TRBD2. Unmatched junction bases numbered 13, after V lost 0 bases and J lost 15 bases. The CDR3 sequence is 16 residues long. Germline CDR1 is SGHAT and CDR2 is FQNNGV. The CDR3 bases are TGTGCCAGCAGCTTAGATCTTAGCGGGGGGGCAGGAGTCAGGTTCTTC. Translated, it gives CASSLDLSGGAGVRFF.

This chain connects TRBV24-1 to TRBJ2-3; D is uncertain. Germline V gives CDR1 KGHDR, CDR2 SFDVKD. V was shortened by 8 bases and J by 5 bases, with 7 bases between the two germline ends. The CDR3 consists of 11 residues. The CDR3 protein is CATTVEDTQYF. The CDR3, as DNA: TGTGCCACCACTGTAGAAGATACGCAGTATTTT.

The J gene is TRBJ2-5, the V gene TRBV9; D unresolved. With 4 bases removed from V and 4 bases from J, the gap between germline ends came to 14 bases. The length of the CDR3 is 14 residues. Germline CDR1 reads SGDLS; CDR2 reads YYNGEE. CDR3 sequence: CASSYSPESETQYF. The DNA for the CDR3 is TGTGCCAGCAGCTATAGCCCAGAGTCAGAGACCCAGTACTTC. Drawing the rest from reference TRBV9 and TRBJ2-5, the complete variable domain is DSGVTQTPKHLITATGQRVTLRCSPRSGDLSVYWYQQSLDQGLQFLIQYYNGEERAKGNILERFSAQQFPDLHSELNLSSLELGDSALYFCASSYSPESETQYFGPGTRLLVL.

The J gene is TRBJ2-2, the V gene TRBV11-2, with D maybe TRBD2 (5 bases). The V end was cut by 2 bases, the J end by 4 bases, with 11 bases between. The V gene's germline CDR1 is SGHAT and CDR2 FQNNGV. CDR3 length: 15 amino acids. DNA for the CDR3: TGTGCCAGCAGCTTAAACGTCGGGGTCACCGGGGAGCTGTTTTTT. This encodes CASSLNVGVTGELFF.

This clone was recorded once. The rearrangement joins TRBV7-9 to TRBJ2-3; 10 nucleotides agree with TRBD1. The CDR3 has 15 amino acids. Unmatched junction bases numbered 4, after V lost 3 bases and J lost 4 bases. Germline V gene data show CDR1 as SEHNR and CDR2 as FQNEAQ (reference sequence). The CDR3 loop reads CASSFDDRGPDTQYF. CDR3 in DNA: TGTGCCAGCAGCTTCGACGACAGGGGGCCAGATACGCAGTATTTT.

The rearrangement links TRBV6-2 or TRBV6-3 to TRBJ2-4, with D tentatively TRBD2 (6 bases). Germline CDR1 reads MNHEY; CDR2 reads SVGEGT. The CDR3 is 14 residues long. V was trimmed by 5 bases and J by 0 bases, leaving 8 bases between them. The CDR3: CASSRGSAKNIQYF. CDR3 coding DNA: TGTGCCAGCAGTCGGGGGTCAGCCAAAAACATTCAGTACTTC.

The chain uses TRBV19 and TRBJ2-4; 9 bases line up with TRBD2. Losses at the gene ends were 5 bases for V and 12 bases for J; bases not matched to a gene: 17. Germline CDR1 LNHDA, CDR2 SQIVND (reference sequence). The CDR3 length is 16 residues. DNA for the CDR3: TGTGCCAGTAGTCTTTCGGCGGGAGGGCCTTTGGTAGCTCAGTACTTC. The encoded protein is CASSLSAGGPLVAQYF. The full variable domain, with the rest looked up from reference TRBV19 and TRBJ2-4, is DGGITQSPKYLFRKEGQNVTLSCEQNLNHDAMYWYRQDPGQGLRLIYYSQIVNDFQKGDIAEGYSVSREKKESFPLTVTSAQKNPTAFYLCASSLSAGGPLVAQYFGAGTRLSVL.

The chain links TRBV4-1 to TRBJ2-3; D is ambiguous. This CDR3 has 15 residues. V was cut by 1 base and J by 0 bases, with 8 bases left in between. From germline, CDR1 is MGHRA and CDR2 YSYEKL. CDR3 coding DNA: TGCGCCAGCAGCCAAGGCGGTGCTAGCACAGATACGCAGTATTTT. Protein: CASSQGGASTDTQYF.

The gene calls are TRBV7-9 and TRBJ2-1; 9 bases match TRBD2. The CDR3 totals 15 residues. Germline V gene data show CDR1 as SEHNR and CDR2 as FQNEAQ (reference sequence). V shed 3 bases and J 2 bases; nucleotides not matched to a gene: 2. The CDR3, as DNA: TGTGCCAGCAGCTTGTCTAGCGGGGCCTACAATGAGCAGTTCTTC. Residues: CASSLSSGAYNEQFF.

The gene calls are TRBV6-5 and TRBJ1-2; D call uncertain. The CDR3 has 11 amino acids. Looked up from germline, CDR1 is MNHEY and CDR2 is SVGAGI. Trimming took off 7 bases at V and 8 bases at J, with 11 bases between the two ends. In nucleotides, the CDR3 is TGTGCCAGCACCGACACAGTGGGCTACACCTTC. It codes for CASTDTVGYTF.

This clone was found a few times. V is TRBV24-1 and J is TRBJ2-7, with D unresolved. The CDR3 has 13 residues. Trimming shortened V by 2 bases and J by 2 bases, and 6 bases separated the two germline ends. Germline V gives CDR1 KGHDR, CDR2 SFDVKD. The CDR3 protein is CATSDSLTYEQYF. For the CDR3, the DNA is TGTGCCACCAGTGATTCCCTAACCTACGAGCAGTACTTC.

This chain joins TRBV7-9 and TRBJ1-5; tentative D call: TRBD1 (5 bases). The CDR3 runs 15 residues. The germline CDR1 and CDR2 sequences are SEHNR and FQNEAQ (reference sequence). Trimming removed 1 base at V and 6 bases at J, with 13 bases between. CDR3 protein: CASSLDGGVGQPQHF. Written as DNA, the CDR3 is TGTGCCAGCAGCTTAGACGGGGGTGTCGGTCAGCCCCAGCATTTT.

CDR3 loop: CASSQALAGETQYF. The CDR3 DNA follows: TGTGCCAGCAGCCAAGCGCTAGCGGGGGAGACCCAGTACTTC. The V gene is TRBV14, the J gene TRBJ2-5; 9 positions agree with TRBD2. Per germline, CDR1 SGHDN and CDR2 FVKESK. V was clipped by 1 base and J by 5 bases; unmatched bases: 2. The CDR3 loop spans 14 amino acids.